Presented here are 13 T cell receptor beta chains from one specimen sequenced in a study of blood T cell repertoires in COVID-19. Libraries were prepared by immunoSEQ multiplex PCR; TCRdb keeps only in-frame clonotypes and omits some of them. The sample includes tens of thousands of clones, around 81% of them seen just once. Sequences were obtained from peripheral blood. Source of these receptors: a man older than 75 with acute or convalescent COVID-19.

The rearrangement uses TRBV7-9 and TRBJ2-7, with 10 bases aligning to TRBD1. Per germline, CDR1 SEHNR and CDR2 FQNEAQ (reference sequence). CDR3 length: 14 residues. V trimming: 5 bases; J trimming: 2 bases; junction bases outside the gene matches: 3. The CDR3 sequence is CASSRDRGPYEQYF. The CDR3 DNA reads as TGTGCCAGCAGCCGGGACAGGGGTCCCTACGAGCAGTACTTC.

The chain has TRBV9 and TRBJ2-7; tentative D call: TRBD2 (6 bases). This CDR3 is 14 amino acids long. V was cut by 0 bases and J by 5 bases, with 12 bases left in between. Germline CDR1 reads SGDLS; CDR2 reads YYNGEE. CDR3 DNA sequence: TGTGCCAGCAGCGTAGTTGGCGGGAACGACGAGCAGTACTTC. The encoded protein is CASSVVGGNDEQYF.

The genes are TRBV28 and TRBJ1-4; 11 bases are shared with TRBD1. V lost 5 bases to trimming and J lost 8 bases; unmatched junction nucleotides: 7. Germline CDR1 MDHEN, CDR2 SYDVKM. The CDR3 is 15 residues long. The CDR3 DNA reads as TGTGCCAGCAGTCTCCCGGGACAGGGGGTAGAAAAACTGTTTTTT. Residues: CASSLPGQGVEKLFF.

The table lists this clone with a count of one. The chain recombines TRBV6-5 with TRBJ2-2, with 9 bases fitting TRBD1. Unmatched junction bases numbered 3, after V lost 5 bases and J lost 2 bases. Looked up from germline, CDR1 is MNHEY and CDR2 is SVGAGI. This CDR3 spans 15 amino acids. CDR3: CASSHRGQNTGELFF. The CDR3 DNA sequence: TGTGCCAGCAGTCACAGGGGGCAAAACACCGGGGAGCTGTTTTTT.

This clone was detected a few times. The chain employs TRBV25-1 and TRBJ2-7, with D possibly TRBD2 on 5 matching bases. CDR1 is MGHDK, CDR2 SYGVNS, per germline. The CDR3 loop spans 12 amino acids. V was pared by 6 bases and J by 9 bases, with 15 bases between. This CDR3 is CASSGPWAGQYF. The DNA for the CDR3 is TGTGCCAGCAGCGGGCCCTGGGCGGGGCAGTACTTC.

This clone is a singleton in its sample. V gene TRBV5-1 combines with J gene TRBJ1-1, with D perhaps matching TRBD1 (5 bases). Deletions cut 4 bases from V and 0 bases from J, with 7 bases between. CDR1 is SGHRS, CDR2 YFSETQ, per germline. The CDR3 totals 13 residues. CDR3 sequence (DNA): TGCGCCAGCAGCGGGGGGATGAACACTGAAGCTTTCTTT. Translation gives CASSGGMNTEAFF.

This clone was observed a few times. This chain connects TRBV27 to TRBJ1-2; 7 bases are a match to TRBD1. J gave up 8 bases and V 4 bases, and 7 bases lay outside the gene matches. Germline assignment: CDR1 MNHEY and CDR2 SMNVEV (reference sequence). This CDR3 is built from 13 residues. The CDR3 DNA sequence: TGTGCCAGCAGTTATGACAGGGTCGGCGGCTACACCTTC. It codes for CASSYDRVGGYTF.

This clone showed up just a few times. The rearrangement joins TRBV5-1 to TRBJ2-2; 8 nucleotides align to TRBD1. This CDR3 spans 16 amino acids. J gave up 2 bases and V 3 bases, and 6 bases lay outside the gene matches. CDR1 and CDR2 (germline): SGHRS, YFSETQ. In nucleotides, the CDR3 is TGCGCCAGCAGCTCGCAGGGGGCCCCAAACACCGGGGAGCTGTTTTTT. This codes for CASSSQGAPNTGELFF. Using reference TRBV5-1 and TRBJ2-2 for the parts outside the CDR3, the full variable domain is KAGVTQTPRYLIKTRGQQVTLSCSPISGHRSVSWYQQTPGQGLQFLFEYFSETQRNKGNFPGRFSGRQFSNSRSEMNVSTLELGDSALYLCASSSQGAPNTGELFFGEGSRLTVL.

This chain links TRBV27 with TRBJ2-2, with TRBD1 as a possible D gene (5 bases). The CDR3 spans 14 residues. CDR1 MNHEY and CDR2 SMNVEV come from the germline V gene (reference sequence). The germline V and J ends were trimmed by 8 bases and 4 bases, with 14 bases remaining between them. The CDR3 sequence: CASGSTRATGELFF. For the CDR3, the DNA is TGTGCCAGCGGATCCACCAGGGCCACCGGGGAGCTGTTTTTT.

This chain links TRBV18 with TRBJ2-7; 7 bases map to TRBD1. With V trimmed by 2 bases and J by 6 bases, 13 bases remained unmatched. The germline gives CDR1 KGHSH, CDR2 LQKENI. The CDR3 extends over 16 amino acids. The CDR3 DNA reads TGTGCCAGCTCACCATTCCGACAGGGTTGGGGCGGCGAGCAGTACTTC. Translated: CASSPFRQGWGGEQYF.

Of note for this clone: The identical CDR3 is also encoded by other nucleotide sequences in the sample. V gene TRBV11-3 combines with J gene TRBJ1-1; maybe TRBD1 (5 bases). The CDR3 consists of 13 residues. Per germline, CDR1 SGHNT and CDR2 YENEEA. The ends were cut back, 3 bases at V and 0 bases at J, with 5 bases in the middle. The CDR3: CASSLTVNTEAFF. Here the CDR3 DNA reads TGTGCCAGCAGCTTGACAGTGAACACTGAAGCTTTCTTT.

The rearrangement links TRBV18 to TRBJ2-2; 13 bases are a match to TRBD2. CDR3 length: 17 amino acids. Germline CDR1 and CDR2: KGHSH and LQKENI. After removal of 2 bases from V and 8 bases from J, the junction contained 8 bases not matched to a gene. Here the CDR3 DNA reads TGTGCCAGCTCACCAAGGACTAGCGGGAGAGTTGGAGGGGAGCTGTTTTTT. Its translation: CASSPRTSGRVGGELFF.

CDR3 nucleotide sequence: TGTGCCAGCAGCTTCGCGGGGGGTATGAATCAGCCCCAGCATTTT. It is translated as CASSFAGGMNQPQHF. This chain connects TRBV7-8 to TRBJ1-5, with a weak D call TRBD1 (5 bases). V lost 3 bases, J lost 4 bases, and 13 bases lay in between. In germline, CDR1 is SGHVS, CDR2 FQNEAQ. The CDR3 sequence is 15 residues long.